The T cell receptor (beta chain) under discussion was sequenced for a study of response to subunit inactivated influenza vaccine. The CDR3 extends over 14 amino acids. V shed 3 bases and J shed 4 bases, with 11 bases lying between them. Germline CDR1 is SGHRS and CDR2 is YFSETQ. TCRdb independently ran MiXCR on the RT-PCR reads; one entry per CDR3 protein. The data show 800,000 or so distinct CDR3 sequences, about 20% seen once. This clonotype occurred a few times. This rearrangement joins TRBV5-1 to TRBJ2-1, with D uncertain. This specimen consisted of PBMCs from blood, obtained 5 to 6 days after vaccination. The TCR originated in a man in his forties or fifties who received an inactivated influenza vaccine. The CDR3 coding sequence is TGCGCCAGCAGCTGGGAACTAACATACAATGAGCAGTTCTTC. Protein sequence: CASSWELTYNEQFF.